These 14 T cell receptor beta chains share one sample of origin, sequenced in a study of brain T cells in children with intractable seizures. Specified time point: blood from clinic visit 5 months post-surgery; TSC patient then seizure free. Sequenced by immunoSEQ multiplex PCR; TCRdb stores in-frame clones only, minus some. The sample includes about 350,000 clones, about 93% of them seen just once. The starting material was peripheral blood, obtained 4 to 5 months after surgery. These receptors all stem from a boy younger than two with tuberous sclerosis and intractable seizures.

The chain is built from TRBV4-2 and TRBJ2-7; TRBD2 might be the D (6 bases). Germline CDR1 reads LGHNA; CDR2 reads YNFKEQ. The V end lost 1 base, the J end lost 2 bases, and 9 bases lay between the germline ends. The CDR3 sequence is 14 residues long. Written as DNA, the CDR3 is TGTGCCAGCAGCCAAGGACTAGGAACCTACGAGCAGTACTTC. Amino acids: CASSQGLGTYEQYF.

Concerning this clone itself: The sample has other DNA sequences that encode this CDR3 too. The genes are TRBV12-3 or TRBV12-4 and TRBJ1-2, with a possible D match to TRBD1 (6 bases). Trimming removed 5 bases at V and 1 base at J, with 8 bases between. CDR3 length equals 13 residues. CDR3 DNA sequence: TGTGCCAGCAGTCCGGACAGTAACTATGGCTACACCTTC. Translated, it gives CASSPDSNYGYTF.

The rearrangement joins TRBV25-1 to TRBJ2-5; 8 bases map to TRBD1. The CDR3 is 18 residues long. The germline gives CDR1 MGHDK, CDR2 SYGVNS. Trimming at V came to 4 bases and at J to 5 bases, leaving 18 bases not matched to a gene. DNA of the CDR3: TGTGCCAGCAGTGGCTCAAGGGACAGGCCCTCAGCGTTGGAGACCCAGTACTTC. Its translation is CASSGSRDRPSALETQYF. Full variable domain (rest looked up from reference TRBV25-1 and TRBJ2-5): EADIYQTPRYLVIGTGKKITLECSQTMGHDKMYWYQQDPGMELHLIHYSYGVNSTEKGDLSSESTVSRIRTEHFPLTLESARPSHTSQYLCASSGSRDRPSALETQYFGPGTRLLVL.

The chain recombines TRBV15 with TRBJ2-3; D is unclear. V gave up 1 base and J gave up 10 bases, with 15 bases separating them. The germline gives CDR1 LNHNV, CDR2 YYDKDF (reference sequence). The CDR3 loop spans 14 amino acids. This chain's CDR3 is CATSRVISDGPQYF. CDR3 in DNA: TGTGCCACCAGCAGAGTCATCTCGGACGGCCCGCAGTATTTT.

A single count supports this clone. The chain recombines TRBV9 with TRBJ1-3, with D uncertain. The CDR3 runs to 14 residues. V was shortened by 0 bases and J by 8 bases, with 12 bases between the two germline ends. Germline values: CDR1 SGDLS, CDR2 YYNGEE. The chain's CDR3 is CASSVGGQVDTIYF. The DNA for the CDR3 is TGTGCCAGCAGCGTAGGGGGTCAAGTTGACACCATATATTTT.

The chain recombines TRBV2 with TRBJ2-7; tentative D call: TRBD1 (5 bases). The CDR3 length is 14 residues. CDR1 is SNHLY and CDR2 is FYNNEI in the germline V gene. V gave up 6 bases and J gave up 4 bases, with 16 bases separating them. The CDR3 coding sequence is TGTGCCAGCAGAGGGGCCCCGGCTCCTTACGAGCAGTACTTC. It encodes CASRGAPAPYEQYF.

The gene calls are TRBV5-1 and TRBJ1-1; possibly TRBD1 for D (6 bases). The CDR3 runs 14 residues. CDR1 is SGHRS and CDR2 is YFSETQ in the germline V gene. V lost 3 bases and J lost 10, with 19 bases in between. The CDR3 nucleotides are TGCGCCAGCAGCTCAACAGGGCCGAAGGTTGGAGCTTTCTTT. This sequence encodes CASSSTGPKVGAFF.

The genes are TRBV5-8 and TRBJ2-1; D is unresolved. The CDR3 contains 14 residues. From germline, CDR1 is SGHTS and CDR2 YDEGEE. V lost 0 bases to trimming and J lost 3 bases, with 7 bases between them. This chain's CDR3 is CASSLDSNYNEQFF. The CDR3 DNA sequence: TGTGCCAGCAGCTTGGACTCGAACTACAATGAGCAGTTCTTC.

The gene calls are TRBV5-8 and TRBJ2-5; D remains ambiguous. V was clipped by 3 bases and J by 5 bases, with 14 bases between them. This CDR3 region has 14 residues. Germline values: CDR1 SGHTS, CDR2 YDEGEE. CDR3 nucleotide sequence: TGTGCCAGCAGCTCCGTATTCCATATGGAGACCCAGTACTTC. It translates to CASSSVFHMETQYF.

In nucleotides, the CDR3 is TGTGCCACCAGTGACCCTGGCCTGTCCGGGGAGACCCAGTACTTC. Its translation is CATSDPGLSGETQYF. J is TRBJ2-5 and V is TRBV24-1; D is uncertain. The CDR3 totals 15 residues. Germline V gives CDR1 KGHDR, CDR2 SFDVKD. Trimming pared 4 bases from V and 5 bases from J, leaving 16 bases between.

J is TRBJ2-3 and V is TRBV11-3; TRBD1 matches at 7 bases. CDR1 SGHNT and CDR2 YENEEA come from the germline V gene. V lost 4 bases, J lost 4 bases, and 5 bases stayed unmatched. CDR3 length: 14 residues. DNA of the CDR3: TGTGCCAGCAGCTCAGGGGGTGCAGCAGATACGCAGTATTTT. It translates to CASSSGGAADTQYF. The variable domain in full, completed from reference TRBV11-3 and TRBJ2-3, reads EAGVVQSPRYKIIEKKQPVAFWCNPISGHNTLYWYLQNLGQGPELLIRYENEEAVDDSQLPKDRFSAERLKGVDSTLKIQPAELGDSAVYLCASSSGGAADTQYFGPGTRLTVL.

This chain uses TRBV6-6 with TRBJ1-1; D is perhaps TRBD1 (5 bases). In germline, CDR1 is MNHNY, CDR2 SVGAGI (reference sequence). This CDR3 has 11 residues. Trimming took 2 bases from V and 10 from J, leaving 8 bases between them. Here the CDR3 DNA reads TGTGCCAGCAGTTACGGGGGGGGAGCTTTCTTT. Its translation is CASSYGGGAFF.

CDR3 protein: CASSLRNTEAFF. CDR3 nucleotides: TGTGCCAGCAGTTTACGTAATACTGAAGCTTTCTTT. This sequence joins TRBV28 and TRBJ1-1; no firm D call. Germline V gene data show CDR1 as MDHEN and CDR2 as SYDVKM. This CDR3 has 12 residues. Trimming stripped 2 bases from V and 5 bases from J, with 6 bases between.

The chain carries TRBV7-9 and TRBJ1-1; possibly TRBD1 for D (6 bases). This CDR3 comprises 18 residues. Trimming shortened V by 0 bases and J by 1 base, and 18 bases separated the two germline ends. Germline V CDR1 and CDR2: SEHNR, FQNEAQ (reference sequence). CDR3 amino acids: CASSLAPGDAVGNTEAFF. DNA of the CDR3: TGTGCCAGCAGCTTAGCTCCAGGGGACGCGGTAGGGAACACTGAAGCTTTCTTT.